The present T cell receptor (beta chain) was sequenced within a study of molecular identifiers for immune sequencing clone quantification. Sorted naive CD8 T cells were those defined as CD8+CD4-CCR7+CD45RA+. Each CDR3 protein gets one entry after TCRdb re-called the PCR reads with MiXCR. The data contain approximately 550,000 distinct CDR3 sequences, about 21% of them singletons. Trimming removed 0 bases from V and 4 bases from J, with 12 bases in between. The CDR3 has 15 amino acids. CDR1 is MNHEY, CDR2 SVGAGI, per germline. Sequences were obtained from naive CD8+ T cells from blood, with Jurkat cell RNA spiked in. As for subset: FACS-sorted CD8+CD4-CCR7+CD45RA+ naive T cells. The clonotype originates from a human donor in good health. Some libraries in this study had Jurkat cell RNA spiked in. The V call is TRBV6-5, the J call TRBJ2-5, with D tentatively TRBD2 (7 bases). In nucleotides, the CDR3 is TGTGCCAGCAGTTACTCAGGGGGGGCTTCAGAGACCCAGTACTTC. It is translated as CASSYSGGASETQYF.